This entry lists 27 T cell receptor beta chains sequenced from one sample in a study of graft-versus-host responses after intestinal transplantation. No antigen has been assigned to these receptors. The data were produced by immunoSEQ multiplex PCR, yet TCRdb's version contains in-frame clones alone and is incomplete. The table records approximately 97,000 clones, roughly 89% of them present only once. The sequencing used unstimulated CD4+ T cells sorted from spleen or lymph node cells, collected before transplant. These receptor sequences come from a human donor who was the organ donor for an intestinal transplant.

This chain connects TRBV19 to TRBJ2-5, with D tentatively TRBD2 (5 bases). Germline V gene sequence: CDR1 LNHDA, CDR2 SQIVND (reference sequence). Trimming left V 5 bases short and J 2 bases short, with 18 bases between. The CDR3 length is 16 residues. DNA for the CDR3: TGTGCCAGTAGTCCGGCCCCGGTGAGCGGTCAAGAGACCCAGTACTTC. Protein product: CASSPAPVSGQETQYF. Filled out from reference TRBV19 and TRBJ2-5, the complete variable domain reads DGGITQSPKYLFRKEGQNVTLSCEQNLNHDAMYWYRQDPGQGLRLIYYSQIVNDFQKGDIAEGYSVSREKKESFPLTVTSAQKNPTAFYLCASSPAPVSGQETQYFGPGTRLLVL.

The CDR3 sequence is CASSLAGGYRNTEAFF. The CDR3 DNA sequence: TGTGCCAGCAGCTTAGCGGGGGGCTATCGTAACACTGAAGCTTTCTTT. J is TRBJ1-1 and V is TRBV7-3; D is perhaps TRBD1 (6 bases). Germline V gene sequence: CDR1 SGHTA, CDR2 FQGTGA. The V gene lost 2 bases and the J gene lost 2 bases, with 15 bases spanning the gap. This CDR3 region has 16 residues.

The chain joins TRBV6-5 to TRBJ2-7; D call uncertain. From germline, CDR1 is MNHEY and CDR2 SVGAGI. This CDR3 has 13 residues. V was cut by 3 bases and J by 1 base, with 7 bases left in between. CDR3 in amino acids: CASSYRTSYEQYF. In nucleotides, the CDR3 is TGTGCCAGCAGTTATAGAACTTCCTACGAGCAGTACTTC.

This chain joins TRBV4-1 and TRBJ2-1; perhaps TRBD2 as D (7 bases). V was trimmed by 4 bases and J by 1 base, leaving 11 bases between them. The CDR3 has 15 amino acids. From germline, CDR1 is MGHRA and CDR2 YSYEKL. Written as DNA, the CDR3 is TGCGCCAGCAGCCGAGGGGGGGGGTCCTACAATGAGCAGTTCTTC. Translating it yields CASSRGGGSYNEQFF.

This chain links TRBV6-4 with TRBJ1-5; D remains unclear. The germline V gene has CDR1 MRHNA and CDR2 SNTAGT. CDR3 length equals 14 residues. V was clipped by 6 bases and J by 5 bases, with 14 bases between them. CDR3 loop: CASSPSGSDQPQHF. The CDR3 DNA follows: TGTGCCAGCAGCCCCTCCGGGTCCGATCAGCCCCAGCATTTT.

The chain is built from TRBV28 and TRBJ2-7; D remains ambiguous. The CDR3 spans 15 residues. Trimming removed 2 bases at V and 1 base at J, with 12 bases between. The germline V gene has CDR1 MDHEN and CDR2 SYDVKM. The CDR3 reads CASSLAAVSSYEQYF. DNA for the CDR3: TGTGCCAGCAGTTTAGCGGCAGTGAGTTCCTACGAGCAGTACTTC.

The rearrangement links TRBV27 to TRBJ2-3; 11 nucleotides agree with TRBD2. In germline, CDR1 is MNHEY, CDR2 SMNVEV (reference sequence). With 3 bases clipped from V and 4 bases from J, the junction kept 18 bases outside the gene matches. The length of the CDR3 is 20 residues. For the CDR3, the DNA is TGTGCCAGCAGTTTCGCGGCAACTAGCGGGGGTTTTACCTGGTCAGATACGCAGTATTTT. Its protein product is CASSFAATSGGFTWSDTQYF.

This chain joins TRBV7-9 and TRBJ1-4; D is perhaps TRBD1 (5 bases). Trimming shortened V by 1 base and J by 2 bases, and 17 bases separated the two germline ends. Germline V lookup: CDR1 SEHNR, CDR2 FQNEAQ (reference sequence). This CDR3 is built from 18 residues. CDR3 residues: CASSLGTISGGTNEKLFF. CDR3 nucleotides: TGTGCCAGCAGCTTAGGGACAATCTCCGGGGGTACTAATGAAAAACTGTTTTTT.

The V gene is TRBV4-3, the J gene TRBJ1-5; 9 bases map to TRBD1. The CDR3 is 15 amino acids. With V trimmed by 3 bases and J by 4 bases, 4 bases remained unmatched. Germline V gives CDR1 LGHNA, CDR2 YSLEER. In DNA, the CDR3 is TGCGCCAGCAGCCAGGCTGACAGGGGGAATCAGCCCCAGCATTTT. Translated, it gives CASSQADRGNQPQHF.

This chain uses TRBV4-1 with TRBJ1-1; D is undetermined. This CDR3 spans 16 amino acids. V lost 0 bases and J lost 0, with 11 bases in between. The germline V gene has CDR1 MGHRA and CDR2 YSYEKL. CDR3 nucleotide sequence: TGCGCCAGCAGCCAAGATCGGCGGGGTATGAACACTGAAGCTTTCTTT. Translation gives CASSQDRRGMNTEAFF.

CDR3 amino acids: CASSPQGASYNEQFF. CDR3 sequence (DNA): TGTGCCAGCAGCCCGCAGGGGGCCTCCTACAATGAGCAGTTCTTC. The V gene is TRBV7-2, the J gene TRBJ2-1; TRBD1 matches at 8 bases. Germline-derived CDR1 and CDR2 are SGHTA and FQGNSA. This CDR3 region has 15 residues. V shed 5 bases, J shed 0 bases, and the junction held 3 bases outside the gene matches.

This rearrangement joins TRBV11-2 to TRBJ1-6, with D tentatively TRBD1 (6 bases). Trimming shortened V by 6 bases and J by 2 bases, and 14 bases separated the two germline ends. Germline V gives CDR1 SGHAT, CDR2 FQNNGV. The CDR3 extends over 16 amino acids. In DNA, the CDR3 is TGTGCCAGCAGGCTAACAGGGTACGCCTATAATTCACCCCTCCACTTT. Translating it yields CASRLTGYAYNSPLHF.

The rearrangement uses TRBV10-3 and TRBJ1-2; D call uncertain. Between the trimmed V and J ends, which lost 6 bases and 2 bases, there was a span of 13 bases. The length of the CDR3 is 14 residues. Germline CDR1 reads ENHRY; CDR2 reads SYGVKD. The CDR3 reads CAISPRGQNYGYTF. The DNA for the CDR3 is TGTGCCATCAGCCCCCGGGGTCAGAACTATGGCTACACCTTC.

This clone was observed a single time. The genes are TRBV6-5 and TRBJ2-2; D perhaps matches TRBD1 (6 bases). The ends were cut back, 6 bases at V and 7 bases at J, with 12 bases in the middle. The CDR3 sequence is 13 residues long. The germline V gene encodes CDR1 MNHEY and CDR2 SVGAGI. The DNA for the CDR3 is TGTGCCAGCAGAAAACAGGGTATCGGGGAGCTGTTTTTT. Its translation: CASRKQGIGELFF.

The DNA of the CDR3 is TGTGCCAGCAGTGGAGGGTTTACTTTCTACGAGCAGTACTTC. Translated, it gives CASSGGFTFYEQYF. This chain connects TRBV7-9 to TRBJ2-7; maybe TRBD2 (6 bases). This CDR3 has 14 amino acids. Trimming pared 6 bases from V and 3 bases from J, leaving 15 bases between. Germline CDR1 reads SEHNR; CDR2 reads FQNEAQ (reference sequence).

The rearrangement links TRBV5-1 to TRBJ1-1, with D tentatively TRBD1 (5 bases). The CDR3 runs 16 residues. V gave up 5 bases and J gave up 2 bases, with 19 bases separating them. The germline CDR1 and CDR2 sequences are SGHRS and YFSETQ. This CDR3 is CASSPSQGTLNTEAFF. The CDR3 DNA follows: TGCGCCAGCAGTCCCAGTCAGGGCACCTTAAACACTGAAGCTTTCTTT.

V and J are TRBV6-6 and TRBJ1-5, with D possibly being TRBD1 (6 bases). V dropped 0 bases and J dropped 6 bases, with 12 bases sitting between them. This CDR3 is 15 amino acids long. CDR1 MNHNY and CDR2 SVGAGI come from the germline V gene (reference sequence). CDR3 in amino acids: CASSYSSGEIQPQHF. DNA for the CDR3: TGTGCCAGCAGTTACTCCTCAGGGGAAATTCAGCCCCAGCATTTT.

The chain joins TRBV4-3 to TRBJ2-7; possibly TRBD1 for D (5 bases). Germline V gene data show CDR1 as LGHNA and CDR2 as YSLEER. The CDR3 has 16 amino acids. V shed 4 bases and J shed 5 bases, with 21 bases lying between them. CDR3 amino acids: CASSRFKGVVGDEQYF. The CDR3 DNA follows: TGCGCCAGCAGCCGATTTAAAGGGGTTGTAGGGGACGAGCAGTACTTC.

This chain joins TRBV7-2 and TRBJ2-2; the D gene is possibly TRBD1 (6 bases). Germline CDR1 and CDR2: SGHTA and FQGNSA. The CDR3 covers 14 residues. Trimming stripped 5 bases from V and 8 bases from J, with 15 bases between. The CDR3: CASSPQAGTGELFF. In DNA form, the CDR3 reads TGTGCCAGCAGCCCGCAGGCCGGGACAGGGGAGCTGTTTTTT.

This rearrangement joins TRBV4-1 to TRBJ1-5; D is undetermined. Trimming removed 0 bases from V and 2 bases from J, with 11 bases in between. CDR1 MGHRA and CDR2 YSYEKL come from the germline V gene. The CDR3 extends over 16 amino acids. The CDR3 reads CASSQDGVSGNQPQHF. The CDR3, as DNA: TGCGCCAGCAGCCAAGATGGGGTTAGCGGCAATCAGCCCCAGCATTTT.

J is TRBJ2-5 and V is TRBV5-1; 11 positions match TRBD1. Looked up from germline, CDR1 is SGHRS and CDR2 is YFSETQ. This CDR3 has 15 amino acids. V shed 3 bases and J 5 bases; nucleotides not matched to a gene: 6. CDR3 DNA: TGCGCCAGCAGCTCGGGGGACAGGGGGACGGAGACCCAGTACTTC. Translated: CASSSGDRGTETQYF.

CDR3 sequence reads: CASTRQGWNYGYTF. CDR3 sequence (DNA): TGTGCCAGCACTAGACAGGGATGGAACTATGGCTACACCTTC. V gene TRBV6-1 combines with J gene TRBJ1-2; the match to TRBD1 covers 7 bases. The CDR3 runs to 14 residues. With 7 bases clipped from V and 2 bases from J, the junction kept 7 bases outside the gene matches. The germline CDR1 and CDR2 sequences are MNHNS and SASEGT.

This chain uses TRBV27 with TRBJ1-1, with D possibly matching TRBD1 (6 bases). With 0 bases removed from V and 4 bases from J, the gap between germline ends came to 15 bases. Germline CDR1 reads MNHEY; CDR2 reads SMNVEV (reference sequence). This CDR3 is built from 16 residues. CDR3 bases: TGTGCCAGCAGTTTATCACCGGTGGGGGCGCTCACTGAAGCTTTCTTT. It translates to CASSLSPVGALTEAFF.

The J gene is TRBJ1-6, the V gene TRBV6-5, with 9 bases that match TRBD1. The CDR3 has 15 amino acids. V trimming: 6 bases; J trimming: 8 bases; junction bases outside the gene matches: 8. The germline V gene encodes CDR1 MNHEY and CDR2 SVGAGI. The CDR3 coding sequence is TGTGCCAGCAGCCGGACAGGGGTTGGGTATTCACCCCTCCACTTT. As protein: CASSRTGVGYSPLHF.

The J gene is TRBJ2-6, the V gene TRBV19; D is unresolved. CDR1 is LNHDA and CDR2 is SQIVND in the germline V gene (reference sequence). The V gene lost 6 bases and the J gene lost 1 base, with 7 bases spanning the gap. The CDR3 extends over 14 amino acids. CDR3 DNA: TGTGCCAGTAGAGACGGGTCTGGGGCCAACGTCCTGACTTTC. Encoded protein: CASRDGSGANVLTF.

The chain is built from TRBV10-3 and TRBJ1-1; D is possibly TRBD1 (6 bases). Trimming removed 10 bases at V and 5 bases at J, with 20 bases between. The CDR3 is 14 amino acids. Germline lookup yields CDR1 ENHRY and CDR2 SYGVKD. CDR3 nucleotides: TGTGCCACCCAGGGGCCCACGGAGAGGACTGAAGCTTTCTTT. Its translation is CATQGPTERTEAFF.

The CDR3, as DNA: TGTGCCAGCAGCTTAGATCAGGCGGGGGGCACAGATACGCAGTATTTT. As protein: CASSLDQAGGTDTQYF. V is TRBV11-3 and J is TRBJ2-3, with 7 bases identical to TRBD2. V was clipped by 0 bases and J by 1 base; unmatched bases: 4. The CDR3 loop spans 16 amino acids. Per the germline V gene, CDR1 is SGHNT and CDR2 is YENEEA.